The sequence of this TCR beta chain was determined in a study of T cell changes during pregnancy in multiple sclerosis. Germline CDR1 reads MNHEY; CDR2 reads SVGAGI. After removal of 2 bases from V and 4 bases from J, the junction contained 6 bases not matched to a gene. The CDR3 runs to 15 residues. Profiling relied on immunoSEQ multiplex PCR, and the TCRdb table lists in-frame clones only, not all of them. The data hold around 62,000 clones, with about 88% observed a single time. This sequence originates from a female donor with multiple sclerosis, enrolled in a pregnancy study. Material: peripheral blood, obtained in the first trimester of pregnancy. This chain links TRBV6-5 with TRBJ2-3, with 7 bases lining up with TRBD2. The CDR3 DNA reads as TGTGCCAGCAGTTACGAGGCTAGCGGCGCAGATACGCAGTATTTT. It specifies CASSYEASGADTQYF.